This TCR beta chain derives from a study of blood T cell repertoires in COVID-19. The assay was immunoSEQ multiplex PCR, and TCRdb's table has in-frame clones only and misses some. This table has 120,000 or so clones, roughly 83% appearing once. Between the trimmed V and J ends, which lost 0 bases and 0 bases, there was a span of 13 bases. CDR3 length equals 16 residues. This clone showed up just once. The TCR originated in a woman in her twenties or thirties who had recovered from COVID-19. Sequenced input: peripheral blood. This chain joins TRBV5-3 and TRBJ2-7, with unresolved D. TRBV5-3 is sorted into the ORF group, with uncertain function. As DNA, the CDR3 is TGTGCCAGAAGCTTGGTTTCGGTCTGGGCCTCCTACGAGCAGTACTTC. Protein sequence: CARSLVSVWASYEQYF.